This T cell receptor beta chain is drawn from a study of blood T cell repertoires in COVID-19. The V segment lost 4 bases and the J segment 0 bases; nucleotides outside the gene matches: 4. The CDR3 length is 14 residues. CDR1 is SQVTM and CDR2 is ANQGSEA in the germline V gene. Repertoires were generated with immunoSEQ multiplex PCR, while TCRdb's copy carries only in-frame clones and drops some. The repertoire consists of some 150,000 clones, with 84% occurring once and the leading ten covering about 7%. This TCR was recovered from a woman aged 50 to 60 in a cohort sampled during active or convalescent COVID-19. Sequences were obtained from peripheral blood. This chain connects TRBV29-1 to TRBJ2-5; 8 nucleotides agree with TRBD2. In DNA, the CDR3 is TGCAGCGTTGGTATTAGCGGGGACCAAGAGACCCAGTACTTC. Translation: CSVGISGDQETQYF.